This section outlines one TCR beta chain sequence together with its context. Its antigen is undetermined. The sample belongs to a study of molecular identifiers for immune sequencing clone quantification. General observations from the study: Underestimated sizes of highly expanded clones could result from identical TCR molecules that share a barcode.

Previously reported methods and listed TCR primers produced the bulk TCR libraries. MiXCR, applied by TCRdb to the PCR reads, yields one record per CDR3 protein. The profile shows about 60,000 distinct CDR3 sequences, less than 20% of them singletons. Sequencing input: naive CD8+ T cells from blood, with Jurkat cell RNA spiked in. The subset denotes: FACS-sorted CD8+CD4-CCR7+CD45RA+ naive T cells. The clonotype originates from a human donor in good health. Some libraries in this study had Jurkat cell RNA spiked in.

The CDR3 is CASSLTPGALVKNNEQFF. CDR3 coding DNA: TGTGCCAGCAGCTTAACTCCAGGGGCCCTAGTAAAAAACAATGAGCAGTTCTTC. V gene TRBV7-2 combines with J gene TRBJ2-1, with a weak D call TRBD1 (6 bases). This CDR3 is built from 18 residues. Germline loops: CDR1 SGHTA, CDR2 FQGNSA. V lost 2 bases and J 5 bases, leaving 22 bases between the germline ends.